The 21 T cell receptor beta chains reported below all come from one sample, sequenced in a study of T-cell reconstitution after alpha-beta-depleted transplantation in children. TCRbeta library preparation incorporated unique molecular identifiers. TCRdb itself ran the PCR reads through MiXCR, one entry per CDR3 protein. Counted here are around 500,000 distinct CDR3 sequences, under 30% occurring once; the ten biggest clones make up around an eighth. The sequenced sample was PBMCs, mostly from graft donor cells, obtained 360 days after TCRalphabeta/CD19-depleted stem cell transplant. Source of these receptors: a boy under three years old who had a stem cell transplant for acute myeloid leukemia, so the T cells may come from the graft donor.

This clonotype was observed a handful of times. This chain links TRBV12-3 or TRBV12-4 with TRBJ1-5; no definite D call. Trimming removed 6 bases at V and 0 bases at J, with 3 bases between. The CDR3 is 12 residues long. The CDR3 loop reads CASRISNQPQHF. CDR3 nucleotide sequence: TGTGCCAGCAGGATTAGCAATCAGCCCCAGCATTTT.

This clonotype was observed a few times. The V and J genes are TRBV12-3 or TRBV12-4 and TRBJ1-2; TRBD1 matches at 9 bases. With V trimmed by 6 bases and J by 7 bases, 15 bases remained unmatched. The CDR3 is made up of 16 amino acids. Here the CDR3 DNA reads TGTGCCAGCAGCCTGGGACAGGGCAAAGCTAAAGCTGGCTACACCTTC. Its translation is CASSLGQGKAKAGYTF.

A few counts support this clonotype. This chain joins TRBV5-1 and TRBJ2-4, with a weak D call TRBD1 (6 bases). V was clipped by 4 bases and J by 3 bases, with 17 bases between them. The CDR3 is 16 residues long. The V gene's germline CDR1 is SGHRS and CDR2 YFSETQ. Here the CDR3 DNA reads TGCGCCAGCAGCCTCGGACGCCACAGGGTCAAAAACATTCAGTACTTC. Translating it yields CASSLGRHRVKNIQYF.

The gene calls are TRBV28 and TRBJ2-5; unclear D gene. This CDR3 is 15 amino acids long. Germline-derived CDR1 and CDR2 are MDHEN and SYDVKM. The V end was cut by 2 bases, the J end by 9 bases, with 19 bases between. This CDR3 is CASSLRSGQAIPQYF. CDR3 in DNA: TGTGCCAGCAGTTTAAGATCTGGGCAAGCTATCCCCCAGTACTTC. Together with reference TRBV28 and TRBJ2-5, the CDR3 gives the full variable domain: DVKVTQSSRYLVKRTGEKVFLECVQDMDHENMFWYRQDPGLGLRLIYFSYDVKMKEKGDIPEGYSVSREKKERFSLILESASTNQTSMYLCASSLRSGQAIPQYFGPGTRLLVL.

This clonotype showed up just a few times. The genes are TRBV28 and TRBJ1-1; D is uncertain. Trimming removed 6 bases from V and 8 bases from J, with 13 bases in between. CDR3 length: 12 amino acids. Germline CDR1 MDHEN, CDR2 SYDVKM. The CDR3 loop is CASSSIYSEAFF. CDR3 in DNA: TGTGCCAGCAGCTCGATATACTCAGAAGCTTTCTTT.

In nucleotides, the CDR3 is TGCAGTGCCCTTGACAGCGGGGGGCAAAAAGAGACCCAGTACTTC. It encodes CSALDSGGQKETQYF. The rearrangement links TRBV20-1 to TRBJ2-5, with 9 bases identical to TRBD2. The CDR3 extends over 15 amino acids. V was clipped by 6 bases and J by 3 bases; unmatched bases: 11. Per the germline V gene, CDR1 is DFQATT and CDR2 is SNEGSKA (reference sequence).

The chain has TRBV20-1 and TRBJ2-5, with unresolved D. The V gene's germline CDR1 is DFQATT and CDR2 SNEGSKA (reference sequence). The CDR3 is 13 amino acids. V shed 4 bases and J shed 1 base, with 10 bases lying between them. The CDR3 loop reads CSATLGPQETQYF. DNA of the CDR3: TGCAGTGCTACCCTAGGTCCCCAAGAGACCCAGTACTTC.

The chain joins TRBV7-2 to TRBJ2-7; TRBD2 might be the D (6 bases). V dropped 5 bases and J dropped 0 bases, with 14 bases sitting between them. CDR1 is SGHTA, CDR2 FQGNSA, per germline. The CDR3 spans 15 residues. CDR3 DNA: TGTGCCAGCAGCCTGCGGGACGGTAGCTCCTACGAGCAGTACTTC. Translated, it gives CASSLRDGSSYEQYF.

This clonotype showed up many times. The chain uses TRBV3-1 and TRBJ2-3; D is ambiguous. The germline gives CDR1 LGHDT, CDR2 YNNKEL (reference sequence). V was pared by 1 base and J by 2 bases, with 13 bases between. The CDR3 is 16 amino acids. CDR3: CASSQVAATDTDTQYF. The CDR3 DNA reads TGTGCCAGCAGCCAAGTGGCAGCGACTGACACAGATACGCAGTATTTT.

The chain carries TRBV13 and TRBJ1-6; possible D gene TRBD1, 5 bases. Germline-derived CDR1 and CDR2 are PRHDT and FYEKMQ (reference sequence). V was clipped by 3 bases and J by 11 bases, with 14 bases between them. The CDR3 is made up of 14 amino acids. CDR3 DNA: TGTGCCAGCAGCTTTGGGGGGAGCGGGGCACCCCTCCACTTT. It yields the protein CASSFGGSGAPLHF. Full variable domain (rest looked up from reference TRBV13 and TRBJ1-6): AAGVIQSPRHLIKEKRETATLKCYPIPRHDTVYWYQQGPGQDPQFLISFYEKMQSDKGSIPDRFSAQQFSDYHSELNMSSLELGDSALYFCASSFGGSGAPLHFGNGTRLTVT.

This clonotype was recorded many times. The chain recombines TRBV6-5 with TRBJ1-5; tentatively, D is TRBD1 (6 bases). Trimming removed 0 bases from V and 6 bases from J, with 9 bases in between. The CDR3 is made up of 14 amino acids. Germline CDR1 is MNHEY and CDR2 is SVGAGI. In nucleotides, the CDR3 is TGTGCCAGCAGTTACTCCGGGGGGGCTCAGCCCCAGCATTTT. Its protein is CASSYSGGAQPQHF.

The V and J genes are TRBV11-3 and TRBJ2-3; D might be TRBD2 (5 bases). Germline V gives CDR1 SGHNT, CDR2 YENEEA. The V gene lost 1 base and the J gene lost 6 bases, with 14 bases spanning the gap. There are 15 residues in the CDR3. The CDR3 region is CASSLGNTRGDTQYF. CDR3 DNA sequence: TGTGCCAGCAGCTTAGGGAACACTAGAGGCGATACGCAGTATTTT.

The V gene is TRBV19, the J gene TRBJ2-1; perhaps TRBD2 as D (7 bases). V was pared by 7 bases and J by 4 bases, with 17 bases between. CDR1 is LNHDA and CDR2 is SQIVND in the germline V gene (reference sequence). This CDR3 contains 15 residues. As DNA, the CDR3 is TGTGCCAGTACCCGAGGGGGGGGCTTTTACAATGAGCAGTTCTTC. Its translation: CASTRGGGFYNEQFF. The full variable domain, its missing parts supplied by reference TRBV19 and TRBJ2-1, is DGGITQSPKYLFRKEGQNVTLSCEQNLNHDAMYWYRQDPGQGLRLIYYSQIVNDFQKGDIAEGYSVSREKKESFPLTVTSAQKNPTAFYLCASTRGGGFYNEQFFGPGTRLTVL.

This clonotype was recorded many times. The rearrangement joins TRBV5-1 to TRBJ2-1; 13 bases are shared with TRBD2. The junction had 15 bases not matched to a gene; V was cut back by 6 bases and J by 9 bases. Germline-derived CDR1 and CDR2 are SGHRS and YFSETQ. This CDR3 has 17 amino acids. CDR3 bases: TGCGCCAGCAACTCACTAGCGGGGGGGCCTGTAATTCGTGAGCAGTTCTTC. Amino acids: CASNSLAGGPVIREQFF.

This clonotype was recorded many times. The rearrangement links TRBV7-9 to TRBJ1-1; D may be TRBD1 (6 bases). Germline V gene lookup returns CDR1 SEHNR and CDR2 FQNEAQ (reference sequence). Trimming cost V 3 bases and J 6 bases, with 14 bases left between them. CDR3 length: 14 residues. The CDR3 region has the DNA TGTGCCAGCAGCTTCGGGACAAGCGGCGCTGAAGCTTTCTTT. The encoded protein is CASSFGTSGAEAFF.

V gene TRBV6-1 combines with J gene TRBJ2-4, with a possible D match to TRBD2 (7 bases). The V and J ends lost 8 bases and 8 bases respectively, with 22 bases between them. Germline V CDR1 and CDR2: MNHNS, SASEGT. This CDR3 has 15 residues. CDR3 residues: CASSYRRGGRDIQYF. Here the CDR3 DNA reads TGTGCCAGCTCATACAGGAGAGGGGGGAGGGACATTCAGTACTTC.

The table lists this clonotype with many counts. The V gene is TRBV12-3 or TRBV12-4, the J gene TRBJ2-7; D possibly corresponds to TRBD1 (6 bases). Trimming cost V 4 bases and J 6 bases, with 13 bases left between them. This CDR3 comprises 13 residues. The CDR3 nucleotides read TGTGCCAGCAGTTGGGGGACAAACAGCGAGCAGTACTTC. It is translated as CASSWGTNSEQYF.

This clonotype was observed at least ten times. V gene TRBV6-1 combines with J gene TRBJ2-7; 9 nucleotides agree with TRBD2. Germline CDR1 reads MNHNS; CDR2 reads SASEGT. This CDR3 is 15 amino acids long. The V segment lost 6 bases and the J segment 12 bases; nucleotides outside the gene matches: 18. The CDR3, as DNA: TGTGCCAGCAGCCTTCGTCTAGCGGGGAAAGGGGAGTGGTACTTC. As protein: CASSLRLAGKGEWYF.

As concerns this clonotype: A junction boundary mismatches the germline segment, possibly from a read error. The V call is TRBV28, the J call TRBJ1-5; D is unresolved. CDR1 is MDHEN, CDR2 SYDVKM, per germline. This CDR3 region has 12 residues. As DNA, the CDR3 is TGTACCAGCAGTTGGGGAGATCAGCCCCAGCATTTT. Translation gives CTSSWGDQPQHF.

This clonotype was seen at least ten times. The chain joins TRBV20-1 to TRBJ2-3; D is ambiguous. Trimming took off 3 bases at V and 0 bases at J, with 13 bases between the two ends. This CDR3 spans 15 amino acids. Germline V gene sequence: CDR1 DFQATT, CDR2 SNEGSKA (reference sequence). The CDR3 loop is CSASFGLLSTDTQYF. CDR3 nucleotide sequence: TGCAGTGCTAGTTTCGGTCTACTGAGCACAGATACGCAGTATTTT.

This sequence joins TRBV20-1 and TRBJ2-3; the match to TRBD2 covers 8 bases. Trimming removed 6 bases from V and 2 bases from J; junction bases left unmatched: 13. The V gene's germline CDR1 is DFQATT and CDR2 SNEGSKA (reference sequence). This CDR3 contains 16 residues. In DNA form, the CDR3 reads TGCAGTGCCGACGTGGCAGCGGGGGAGGACACAGATACGCAGTATTTT. Protein sequence: CSADVAAGEDTDTQYF.